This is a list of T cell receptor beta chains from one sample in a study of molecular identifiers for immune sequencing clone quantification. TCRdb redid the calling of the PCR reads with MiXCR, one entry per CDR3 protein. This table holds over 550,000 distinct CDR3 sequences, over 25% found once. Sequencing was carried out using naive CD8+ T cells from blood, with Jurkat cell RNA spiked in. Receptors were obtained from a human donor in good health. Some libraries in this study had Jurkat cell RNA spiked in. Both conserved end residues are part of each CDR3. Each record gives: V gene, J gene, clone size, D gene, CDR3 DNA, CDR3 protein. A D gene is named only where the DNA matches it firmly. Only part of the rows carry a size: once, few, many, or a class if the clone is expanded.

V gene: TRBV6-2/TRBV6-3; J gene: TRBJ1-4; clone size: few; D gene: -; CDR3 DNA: TGTGCCAGCTTCCCGAGCGGCGCAACTAATGAAAAACTGTTTTTT; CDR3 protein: CASFPSGATNEKLFF
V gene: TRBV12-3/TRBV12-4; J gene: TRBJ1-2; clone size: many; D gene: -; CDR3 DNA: TGTGCCAGCAGTTTGGGGGTTATGAGTGGCTACACCTTC; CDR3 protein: CASSLGVMSGYTF
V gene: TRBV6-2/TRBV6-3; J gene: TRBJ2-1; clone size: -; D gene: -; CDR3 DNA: TGTGCCAGCACTAGCCAGGGACCCGATGAGCAGTTCTTC; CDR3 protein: CASTSQGPDEQFF
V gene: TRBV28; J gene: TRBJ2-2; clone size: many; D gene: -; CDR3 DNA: TGTGCCAGCAGGAGCCAGGGACTTCACACCGGGGAGCTGTTTTTT; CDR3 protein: CASRSQGLHTGELFF
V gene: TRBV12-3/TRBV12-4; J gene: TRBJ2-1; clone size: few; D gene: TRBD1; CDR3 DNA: TGTGCCTGCTCATGGGACAGCTCCTACAATGAGCAGTTCTTC; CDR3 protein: CACSWDSSYNEQFF
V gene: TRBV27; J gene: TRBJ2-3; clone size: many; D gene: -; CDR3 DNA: TGTGCCAGCAGTTTGGAGGGTCTACCCACAGATACGCAGTATTTT; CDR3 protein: CASSLEGLPTDTQYF
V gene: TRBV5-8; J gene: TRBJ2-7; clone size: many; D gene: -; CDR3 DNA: TGTGCCAGCAGCTTCGGCGGCGCGTGGGATCGTGTGTACGAGCAGTACTTC; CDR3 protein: CASSFGGAWDRVYEQYF
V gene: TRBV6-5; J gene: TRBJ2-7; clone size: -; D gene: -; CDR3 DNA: TGTACCAGCAGGGCCGGACAAAGACTCTACGAGCAATACTTC; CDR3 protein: CTSRAGQRLYEQYF
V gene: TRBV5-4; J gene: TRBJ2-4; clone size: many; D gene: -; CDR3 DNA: TGTGCCAGCAGCTTGTTCCCCTACGGAGATGCTAACATTCAGTACTTC; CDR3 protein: CASSLFPYGDANIQYF
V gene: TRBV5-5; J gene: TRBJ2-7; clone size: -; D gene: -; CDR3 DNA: TGTGCCAGCAGCTGGGGGGCAGTCTCCTACGGGCAGTACTTC; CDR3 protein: CASSWGAVSYGQYF
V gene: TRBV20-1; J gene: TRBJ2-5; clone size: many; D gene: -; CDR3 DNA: TGCAGTGCTTTTGCGGGACTCAACCAAGAGACCCAGTACTTC; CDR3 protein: CSAFAGLNQETQYF
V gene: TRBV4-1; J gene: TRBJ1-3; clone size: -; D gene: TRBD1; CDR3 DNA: TGCGCCAGCAGCTACTCAACCGGGACAGGAGGAAACACCATATATTTT; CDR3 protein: CASSYSTGTGGNTIYF
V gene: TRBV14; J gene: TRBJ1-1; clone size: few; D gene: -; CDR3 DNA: TGTGCCAGCAGCTACGAGTGGACTGAAGCTTTCTTT; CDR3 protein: CASSYEWTEAFF
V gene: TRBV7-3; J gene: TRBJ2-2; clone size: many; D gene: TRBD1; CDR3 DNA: TGTGCCAGCAGCCGGGACAGATACCACACCGGGGAGCTGTTTTTT; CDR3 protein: CASSRDRYHTGELFF
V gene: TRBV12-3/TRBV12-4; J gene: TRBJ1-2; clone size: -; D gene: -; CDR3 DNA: TGTGCCAGCAGTCAGAGCTCGGAAATGATCGGCTACACCTTC; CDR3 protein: CASSQSSEMIGYTF
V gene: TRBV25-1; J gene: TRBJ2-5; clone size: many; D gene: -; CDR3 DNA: TGTGCCAGCAGTGCCGCCGGGACCTTGATGGAGACCCAGTACTTC; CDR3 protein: CASSAAGTLMETQYF
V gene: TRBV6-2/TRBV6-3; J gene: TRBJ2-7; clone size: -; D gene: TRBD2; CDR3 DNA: TGTGCCAGCAGTTACTCGATTGGTAGCGGGAGCGGCAACGAGCAGTACTTC; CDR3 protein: CASSYSIGSGSGNEQYF
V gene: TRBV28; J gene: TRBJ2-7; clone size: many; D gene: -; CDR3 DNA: TGTGCCAGCGGCCGGGATCCCCCCTACGAGCAGTACTTC; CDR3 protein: CASGRDPPYEQYF
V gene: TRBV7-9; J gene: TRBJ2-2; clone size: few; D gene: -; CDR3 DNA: TGTGCCAGCAGCCCGCCAAACCTTGGGGTCCCGAACACCGGGGAGCTGTTTTTT; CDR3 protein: CASSPPNLGVPNTGELFF
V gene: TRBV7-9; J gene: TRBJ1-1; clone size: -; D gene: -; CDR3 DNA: TGTGCCAGCAGCCTTTTATCGGACACTGAAGCTCTCTTT; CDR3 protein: CASSLLSDTEALF
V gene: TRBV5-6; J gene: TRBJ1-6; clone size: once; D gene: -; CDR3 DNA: TGTGCCAGCAGCTTGGGGCCGGGGAAAGGTACACCCCTCCACTTT; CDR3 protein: CASSLGPGKGTPLHF
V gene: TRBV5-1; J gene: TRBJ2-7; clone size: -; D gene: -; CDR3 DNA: TGCGCCAGCAGCTTGTCCTCCTACGAGCCGTACTTC; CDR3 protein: CASSLSSYEPYF
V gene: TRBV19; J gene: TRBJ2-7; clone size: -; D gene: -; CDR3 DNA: TGTGTCAGTAGTATACTCGCCGAGGGCCACGAGCAGTACTTC; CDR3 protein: CVSSILAEGHEQYF